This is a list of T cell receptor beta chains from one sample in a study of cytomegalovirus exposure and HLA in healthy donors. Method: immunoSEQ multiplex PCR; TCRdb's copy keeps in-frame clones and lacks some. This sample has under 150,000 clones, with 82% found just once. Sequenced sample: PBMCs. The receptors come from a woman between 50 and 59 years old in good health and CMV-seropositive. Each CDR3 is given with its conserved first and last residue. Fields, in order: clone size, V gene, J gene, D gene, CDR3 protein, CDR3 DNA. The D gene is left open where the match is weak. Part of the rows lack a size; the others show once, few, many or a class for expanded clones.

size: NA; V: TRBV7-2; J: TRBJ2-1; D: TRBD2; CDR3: CASSRGRHNEQFF; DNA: TGTGCCAGCAGTCGCGGGAGACACAATGAGCAGTTCTTC
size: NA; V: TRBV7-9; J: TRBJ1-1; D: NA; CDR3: CASSLEGKGAFF; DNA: TGTGCCAGCAGCTTAGAGGGTAAGGGGGCTTTCTTT
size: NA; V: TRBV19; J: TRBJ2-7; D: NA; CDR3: CASRLTVSSYEQYF; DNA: TGTGCCAGTAGGCTTACGGTGAGCTCCTACGAGCAGTACTTC
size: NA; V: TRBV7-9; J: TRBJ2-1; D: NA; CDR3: CASSPTSDEQFF; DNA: TGTGCCAGCAGCCCTACTTCCGATGAGCAGTTCTTC
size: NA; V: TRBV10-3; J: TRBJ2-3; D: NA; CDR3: CAIGSTGTDTQYF; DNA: TGTGCCATCGGGTCGACGGGGACAGATACGCAGTATTTT
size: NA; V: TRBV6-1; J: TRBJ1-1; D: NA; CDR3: CASDLFEAEAFF; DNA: TGTGCCAGTGACTTATTTGAGGCTGAAGCTTTCTTT
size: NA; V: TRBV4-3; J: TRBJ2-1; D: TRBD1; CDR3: CASSPRTGTYNEQFF; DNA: TGCGCCAGCAGCCCTAGGACAGGGACCTACAATGAGCAGTTCTTC
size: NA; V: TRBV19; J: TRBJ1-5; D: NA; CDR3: CASSMAGAYNQPQHF; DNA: TGTGCCAGTAGTATGGCAGGGGCGTATAATCAGCCCCAGCATTTT
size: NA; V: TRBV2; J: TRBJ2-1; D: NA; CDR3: CASSEVVAYNEQFF; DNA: TGTGCCAGCAGTGAAGTCGTAGCGTACAATGAGCAGTTCTTC
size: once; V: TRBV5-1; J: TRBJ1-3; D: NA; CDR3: CASSLDRFSGNTIYF; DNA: TGCGCCAGCAGCTTGGACAGGTTCTCTGGAAACACCATATATTTT
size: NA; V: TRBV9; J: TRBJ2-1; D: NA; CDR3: CASSVGPPVPGYNEQFF; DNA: TGTGCCAGCAGCGTAGGCCCTCCGGTACCGGGCTACAATGAGCAGTTCTTC
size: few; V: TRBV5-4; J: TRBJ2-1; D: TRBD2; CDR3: CASSKGLAGDNEQFF; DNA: TGTGCCAGCAGCAAGGGACTAGCGGGGGATAATGAGCAGTTCTTC